Listed below are T cell receptor beta chains from one sample, sequenced in a study of a mutant IDH1 vaccine in newly diagnosed glioma. Antigens for these TCRs are unknown. TCRdb's table, derived via immunoSEQ multiplex PCR, lists solely in-frame clones and lacks some. This table has tens of thousands of clones, around four fifths appearing once. Sequences were derived from PBMCs, sampled from a glioma patient whose treatment included an IDH1 peptide vaccine. Source of these receptors: a man between 35 and 55 years old with glioma. CDR3s include the opening cysteine and the closing phenylalanine or tryptophan. The D gene is left open where the match is weak. Size tells how often a clone was seen (once, few, many) or the class of an expanded clone, and some rows leave it out.

NA	TRBD2	TRBJ2-3	TRBV11-1	CASSPRTSGSIFTQYF	TGTGCCAGCAGCCCCCGGACTAGCGGGAGTATTTTTACGCAGTATTTT
medium-sized	NA	TRBJ1-6	TRBV6-4	CASSATNTGNSPLHF	TGTGCCAGCAGTGCCACAAACACAGGGAATTCACCCCTCCACTTT
once	TRBD2	TRBJ2-3	TRBV7-9	CASSLVASGRTDTQYF	TGTGCCAGCAGCTTAGTGGCTAGCGGGAGAACAGATACGCAGTATTTT
NA	NA	TRBJ2-7	TRBV7-8	CASSFHGRTYEQYF	TGTGCCAGCAGCTTTCACGGCCGAACCTACGAGCAGTACTTC
NA	NA	TRBJ1-2	TRBV6-5	CASSYSRFGGGYTF	TGTGCCAGCAGTTACTCGAGGTTTGGGGGAGGCTACACCTTC
NA	NA	TRBJ1-1	TRBV18	CASSSRPEAFF	TGTGCCAGCTCCTCGAGACCTGAAGCTTTCTTT
NA	TRBD1	TRBJ1-1	TRBV7-6	CASSFGTVTTEAFF	TGTGCCAGCAGCTTTGGGACAGTTACCACTGAAGCTTTCTTT
NA	TRBD2	TRBJ2-7	TRBV7-9	CASSLELLAGDSYEQYF	TGTGCCAGCAGCTTAGAACTACTAGCGGGAGACTCCTACGAGCAGTACTTC
NA	TRBD2	TRBJ2-7	TRBV5-4	CASSSAGGPSYEQYF	TGTGCCAGCAGCTCAGCGGGGGGACCCTCCTACGAGCAGTACTTC
once	NA	TRBJ1-4	TRBV28	CASSSHSGTNEKLFF	TGTGCCAGCAGTTCCCACTCGGGAACTAATGAAAAACTGTTTTTT
NA	NA	TRBJ2-6	TRBV30	CAWSVGVTGANVLTF	TGTGCCTGGAGTGTTGGGGTAACTGGGGCCAACGTCCTGACTTTC
NA	NA	TRBJ1-2	TRBV6-5	CASSYSGGRLYTF	TGTGCCAGCAGTTACTCGGGGGGACGGCTCTACACCTTC
NA	NA	TRBJ1-6	TRBV5-1	CASRIQGGGNSPLHF	TGCGCCAGCAGGATACAGGGAGGAGGTAATTCACCCCTCCACTTT
NA	NA	TRBJ1-2	TRBV19	CASRTGGGNYGYTF	TGTGCCAGTAGAACGGGCGGGGGAAACTATGGCTACACCTTC
NA	TRBD1	TRBJ2-1	TRBV4-3	CASSRDRGILYNEQFF	TGCGCCAGCAGCCGCGACAGGGGAATCCTCTACAATGAGCAGTTCTTC
once	NA	TRBJ2-7	TRBV11-2	CASSLGNTFEQYF	TGTGCCAGCAGCTTAGGGAACACCTTCGAGCAGTACTTC
NA	NA	TRBJ1-5	TRBV11-2	CASSSYRDRWGSNQPQHF	TGTGCCAGCAGCTCCTACCGGGACCGCTGGGGGAGCAATCAGCCCCAGCATTTT
NA	TRBD1	TRBJ2-5	TRBV19	CASSIEDRGTTETQYF	TGTGCCAGTAGTATAGAAGACAGGGGAACGACGGAGACCCAGTACTTC
NA	NA	TRBJ2-7	TRBV29-1	CSVVVAGLSYEQYF	TGCAGCGTTGTCGTGGCGGGTCTCTCCTACGAGCAGTACTTC